This T cell receptor (beta chain) was obtained from a study of T cell changes during pregnancy in multiple sclerosis. Sequenced by immunoSEQ multiplex PCR; TCRdb stores in-frame clones only, minus some. This table has approximately 40,000 clones, 88% appearing once. The germline gives CDR1 SQVTM, CDR2 ANQGSEA. The V end was cut by 6 bases, the J end by 1 base, with 10 bases between. The CDR3 contains 12 residues. This clonotype was obtained from a female donor with multiple sclerosis, enrolled in a pregnancy study. The sequencing used CD4+ T cells from peripheral blood mononuclear cells, collected in the second trimester of pregnancy. This chain uses TRBV29-1 with TRBJ2-7; the D gene is possibly TRBD2 (5 bases). Written as DNA, the CDR3 is TGCAGCGTAGTGGTAGCGTCCTACGAGCAGTACTTC. Its translation: CSVVVASYEQYF.